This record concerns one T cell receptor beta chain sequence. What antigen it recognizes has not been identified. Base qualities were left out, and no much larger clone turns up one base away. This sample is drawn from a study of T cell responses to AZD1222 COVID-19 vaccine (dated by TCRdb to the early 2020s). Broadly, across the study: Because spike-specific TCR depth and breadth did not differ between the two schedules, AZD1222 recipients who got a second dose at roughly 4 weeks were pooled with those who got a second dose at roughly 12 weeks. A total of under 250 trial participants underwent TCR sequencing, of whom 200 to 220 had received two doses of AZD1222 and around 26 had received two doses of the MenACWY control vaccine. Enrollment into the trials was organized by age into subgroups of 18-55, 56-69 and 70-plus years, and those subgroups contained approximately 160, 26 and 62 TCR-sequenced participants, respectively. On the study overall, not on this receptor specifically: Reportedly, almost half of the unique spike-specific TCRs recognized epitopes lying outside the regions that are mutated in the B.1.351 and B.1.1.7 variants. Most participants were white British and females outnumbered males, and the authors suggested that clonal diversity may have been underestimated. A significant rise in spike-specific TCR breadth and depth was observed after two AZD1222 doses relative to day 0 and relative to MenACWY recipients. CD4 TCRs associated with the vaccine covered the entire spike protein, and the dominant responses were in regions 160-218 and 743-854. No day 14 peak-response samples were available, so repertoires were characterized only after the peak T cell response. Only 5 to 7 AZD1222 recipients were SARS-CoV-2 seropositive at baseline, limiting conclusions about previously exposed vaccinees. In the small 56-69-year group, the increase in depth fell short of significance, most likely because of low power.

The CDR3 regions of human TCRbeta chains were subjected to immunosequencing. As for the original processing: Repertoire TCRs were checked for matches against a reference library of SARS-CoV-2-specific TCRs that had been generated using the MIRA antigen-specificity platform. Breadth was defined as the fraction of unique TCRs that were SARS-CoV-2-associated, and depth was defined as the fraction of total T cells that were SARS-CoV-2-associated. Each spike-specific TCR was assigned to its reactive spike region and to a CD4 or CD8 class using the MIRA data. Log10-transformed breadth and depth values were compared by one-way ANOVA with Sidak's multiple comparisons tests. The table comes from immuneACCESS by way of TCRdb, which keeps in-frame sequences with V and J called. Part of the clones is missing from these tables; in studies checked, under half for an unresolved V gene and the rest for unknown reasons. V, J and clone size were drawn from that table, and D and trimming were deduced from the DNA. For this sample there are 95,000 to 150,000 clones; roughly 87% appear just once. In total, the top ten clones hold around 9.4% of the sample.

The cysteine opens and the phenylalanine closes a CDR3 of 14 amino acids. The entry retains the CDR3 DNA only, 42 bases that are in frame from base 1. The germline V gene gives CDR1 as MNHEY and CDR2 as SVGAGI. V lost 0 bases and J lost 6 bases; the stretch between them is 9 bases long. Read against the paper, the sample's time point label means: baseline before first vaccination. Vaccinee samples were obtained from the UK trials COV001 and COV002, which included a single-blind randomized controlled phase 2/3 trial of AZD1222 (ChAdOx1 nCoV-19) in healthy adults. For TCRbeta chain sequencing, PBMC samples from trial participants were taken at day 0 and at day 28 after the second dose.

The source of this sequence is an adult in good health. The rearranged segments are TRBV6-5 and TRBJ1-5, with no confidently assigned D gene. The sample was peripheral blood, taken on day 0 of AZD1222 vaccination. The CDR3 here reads CASSYSNAIQPQHF. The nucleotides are TGTGCCAGCAGTTACTCGAACGCGATTCAGCCCCAGCATTTT.